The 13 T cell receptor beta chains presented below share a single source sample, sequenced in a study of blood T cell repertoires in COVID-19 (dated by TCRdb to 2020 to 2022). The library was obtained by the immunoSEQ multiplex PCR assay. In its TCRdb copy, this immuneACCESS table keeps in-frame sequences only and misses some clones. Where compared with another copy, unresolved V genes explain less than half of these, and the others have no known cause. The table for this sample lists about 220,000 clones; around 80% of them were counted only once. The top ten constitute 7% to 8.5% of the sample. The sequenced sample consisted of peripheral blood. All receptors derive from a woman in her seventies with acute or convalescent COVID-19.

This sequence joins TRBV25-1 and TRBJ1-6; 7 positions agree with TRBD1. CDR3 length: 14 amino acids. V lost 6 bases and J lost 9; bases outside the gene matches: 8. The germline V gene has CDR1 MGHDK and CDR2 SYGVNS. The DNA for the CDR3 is TGTGCCAGCAGCCGGACAGGTATTGGTTCACCCCTCCACTTT. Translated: CASSRTGIGSPLHF. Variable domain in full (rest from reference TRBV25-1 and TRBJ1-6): EADIYQTPRYLVIGTGKKITLECSQTMGHDKMYWYQQDPGMELHLIHYSYGVNSTEKGDLSSESTVSRIRTEHFPLTLESARPSHTSQYLCASSRTGIGSPLHFGNGTRLTVT.

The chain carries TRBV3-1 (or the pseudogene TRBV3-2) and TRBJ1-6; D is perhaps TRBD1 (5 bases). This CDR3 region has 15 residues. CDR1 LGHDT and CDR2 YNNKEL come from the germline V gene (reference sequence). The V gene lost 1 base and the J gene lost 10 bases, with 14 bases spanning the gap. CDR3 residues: CASSQATGARSPLHF. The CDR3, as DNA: TGTGCCAGCAGCCAAGCTACAGGTGCCCGATCACCCCTCCACTTT.

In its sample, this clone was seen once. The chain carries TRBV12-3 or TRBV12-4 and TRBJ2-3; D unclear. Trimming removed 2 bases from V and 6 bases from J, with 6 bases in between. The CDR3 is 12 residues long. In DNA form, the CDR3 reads TGTGCCAGCAGTTTATTTCGGGATACGCAGTATTTT. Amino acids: CASSLFRDTQYF.

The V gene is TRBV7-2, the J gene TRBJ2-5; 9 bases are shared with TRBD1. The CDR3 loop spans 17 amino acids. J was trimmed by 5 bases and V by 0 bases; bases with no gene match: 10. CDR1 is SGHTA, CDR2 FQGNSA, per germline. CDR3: CASSLAPSGTGYETQYF. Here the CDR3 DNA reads TGTGCCAGCAGCTTAGCCCCCTCCGGGACAGGGTACGAGACCCAGTACTTC.

CDR3 protein: CASSLGSRAFETQYF. CDR3 bases: TGTGCCAGCAGTCTAGGGAGTAGGGCCTTCGAGACCCAGTACTTC. The chain links TRBV9 to TRBJ2-5, with D possibly being TRBD2 (5 bases). The germline V and J ends were trimmed by 5 bases and 5 bases, with 19 bases remaining between them. The CDR3 contains 15 residues. CDR1 and CDR2 from the germline V gene are SGDLS and YYNGEE.

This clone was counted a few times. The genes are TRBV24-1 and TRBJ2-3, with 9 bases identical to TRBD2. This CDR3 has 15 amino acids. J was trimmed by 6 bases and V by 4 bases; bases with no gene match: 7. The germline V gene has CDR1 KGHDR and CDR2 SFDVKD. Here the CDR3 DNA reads TGTGCCACCAGTGACCCTAGCGGGGTGCTTGATACGCAGTATTTT. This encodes CATSDPSGVLDTQYF.

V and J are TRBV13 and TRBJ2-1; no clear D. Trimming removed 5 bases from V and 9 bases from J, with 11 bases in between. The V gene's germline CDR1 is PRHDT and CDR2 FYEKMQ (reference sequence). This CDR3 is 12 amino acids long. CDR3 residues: CASSPRVGEQFF. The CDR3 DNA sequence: TGTGCCAGCAGCCCTCGGGTGGGTGAGCAGTTCTTC.

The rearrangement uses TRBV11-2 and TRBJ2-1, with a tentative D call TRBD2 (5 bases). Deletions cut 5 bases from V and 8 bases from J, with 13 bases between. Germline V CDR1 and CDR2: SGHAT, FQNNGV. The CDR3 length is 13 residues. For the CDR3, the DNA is TGTGCCAGCAGCGCCGGGTTGGGAGATGAGCAGTTCTTC. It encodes CASSAGLGDEQFF.

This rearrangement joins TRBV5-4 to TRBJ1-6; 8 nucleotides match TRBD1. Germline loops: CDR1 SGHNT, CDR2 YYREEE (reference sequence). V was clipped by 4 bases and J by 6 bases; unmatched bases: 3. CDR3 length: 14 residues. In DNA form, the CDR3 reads TGTGCCAGCAGCCGAGGACAGGGTAATTCACCCCTCCACTTT. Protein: CASSRGQGNSPLHF.

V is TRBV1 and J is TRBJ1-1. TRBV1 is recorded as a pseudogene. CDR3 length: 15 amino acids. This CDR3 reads CTSSQARVMNTEAFF. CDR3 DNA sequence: TGCACCAGCAGCCAAGCGCGCGTCATGAACACTGAAGCTTTCTTT.

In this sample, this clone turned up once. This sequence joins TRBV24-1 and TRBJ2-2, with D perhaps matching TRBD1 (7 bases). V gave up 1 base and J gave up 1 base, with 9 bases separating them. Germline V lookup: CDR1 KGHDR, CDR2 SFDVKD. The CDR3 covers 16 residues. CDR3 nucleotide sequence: TGTGCCACCAGTGATTTCAGGGGGGTGAACACCGGGGAGCTGTTTTTT. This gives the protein CATSDFRGVNTGELFF.

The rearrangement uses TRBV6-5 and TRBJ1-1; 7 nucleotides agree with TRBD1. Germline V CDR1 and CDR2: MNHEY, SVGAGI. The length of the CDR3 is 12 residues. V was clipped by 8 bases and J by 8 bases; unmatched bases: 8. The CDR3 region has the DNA TGTGCCAGCGGGTTCTGGACAGGAGAAGCTTTCTTT. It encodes CASGFWTGEAFF.

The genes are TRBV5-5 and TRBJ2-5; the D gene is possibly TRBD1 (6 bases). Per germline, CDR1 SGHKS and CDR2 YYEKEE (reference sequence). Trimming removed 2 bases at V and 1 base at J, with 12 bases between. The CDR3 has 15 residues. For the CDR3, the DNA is TGTGCCAGCAGCTTAGGGGGTAGTGGCCAAGAGACCCAGTACTTC. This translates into CASSLGGSGQETQYF.